This T cell receptor beta chain was identified during a study of T cells expressing NK-cell markers. Turning to the study itself: Sorted CD3+CD56-NKG2C+, CD3+CD56+NKG2C+ and CD3+CD56+NKG2C- T cells supplied the TCR beta repertoires. General study results and limits: Each of 5 to 7 donors carried dominant NKG2C+ clonotypes accounting for about 1.0-8% of CD8+ T cells.

With UMIs, 5'RACE template switching was used to make TCR beta cDNA. TCRdb processed the 5' RACE reads again and assigns one entry to each CDR3 protein, with no DNA. The sample has 150,000 to 160,000 distinct CDR3 sequences; the top ten hold 30% to 45%. With regard to this clonotype: What it binds is not known.

The CDR3 is 14 amino acids. The germline V gene encodes CDR1 SGHAT and CDR2 FQNNGV. Sequencing input: blood T cells: a sorted CD56 or NKG2C T cell subset, CD4+ or CD8+ T cells, or bulk PBMC T cells (not recorded which). This chain links TRBV11-2 with TRBJ2-7. The origin of this receptor is a woman in her 50s in good health. CDR3 region: CASSPRTARQGQYF.